Listed below are T cell receptor beta chains from one sample, sequenced in a study of blood T cell repertoires in COVID-19. Generated by immunoSEQ multiplex PCR, the TCRdb table keeps only in-frame clones and is missing some. The sample shows hundreds of thousands of clones, around four fifths of them seen only once. The sample consisted of peripheral blood. These receptors originate from a woman in her seventies with acute or convalescent COVID-19. Each CDR3 is given with its conserved first and last residue. A D gene is named only where the DNA matches it firmly. Clone size is not always given. Where it is, it says once, few, many or a class for expanded clones.

TRBV19	TRBJ1-1	.	.	TGTGCCAGTAGTTCCCCAGCAGGGGAGAACACTGAAGCTTTCTTT	CASSSPAGENTEAFF
TRBV6-9	TRBJ2-7	.	.	TGTGCCAGCAGTTATTCTGCGAGTTACGAGCAGTACTTC	CASSYSASYEQYF
TRBV27	TRBJ1-1	.	.	TGTGCCAGCAGTTTTCAACAGCTAATGAACACTGAAGCTTTCTTT	CASSFQQLMNTEAFF
TRBV28	TRBJ1-6	.	TRBD1	TGTGCCAGCAGTACCGGGACAGGGTTGATCGTAACCCTCCACTTT	CASSTGTGLIVTLHF
TRBV27	TRBJ1-1	.	TRBD1	TGTGCCAGCAGTGGCGGGACAGGGGGCGGCACTGAAGCTTTCTTT	CASSGGTGGGTEAFF
TRBV15	TRBJ1-5	.	TRBD1	TGTGCCACCAGCAGGCAGGGGGATCAGCCCCAGCATTTT	CATSRQGDQPQHF
TRBV10-3	TRBJ2-7	.	.	TGTGCCATCAGTGAGTCGATAGCGGAGATCTCCTACGAGCAGTACTTC	CAISESIAEISYEQYF
TRBV20-1	TRBJ2-4	.	TRBD1	TGCAGTCGTATACAGGGGGTAATTCAGTACTTC	CSRIQGVIQYF
TRBV21-1	TRBJ1-1	.	.	TGTGCCAGCAGCACGAGAGGGATGAACACTGAAGCTTTCTTT	CASSTRGMNTEAFF
TRBV7-6	TRBJ2-1	.	TRBD1	TGTGCCAGCAGCTTAGTACAGGGGGCGCGATACAATGAGCAGTTCTTC	CASSLVQGARYNEQFF
TRBV11-3	TRBJ2-7	.	.	TGTGCCAGCAGCTTAGACGGACAGAACCCTACCTACGAGCAGTACTTC	CASSLDGQNPTYEQYF
TRBV12-3/TRBV12-4	TRBJ1-1	.	TRBD1	TGTGCCAGCAGTTTCGGGACAGGGGCTGAAGCTTTCTTT	CASSFGTGAEAFF
TRBV7-6	TRBJ2-2	.	.	TGTGCCAGCAGTCGTGCCGGGGAGCTGTTTTTT	CASSRAGELFF
TRBV15	TRBJ1-3	.	.	TGTGCCACCAGCAGAGATCCGGGGAGCGGAAACACCATATATTTT	CATSRDPGSGNTIYF
TRBV7-6	TRBJ2-3	.	TRBD1	TGTGCCAGCAGCTTCCTCCGGACAGGGGGCGGGACAGATACGCAGTATTTT	CASSFLRTGGGTDTQYF
TRBV7-2	TRBJ2-5	.	TRBD2	TGTGCCAGCAGCTTAGAGGGCGGGGGCCAAGAGACCCAGTACTTC	CASSLEGGGQETQYF
TRBV28	TRBJ2-3	.	.	TGTGCCAGCAGCCCTACCAATTGGGATACGCAGTATTTT	CASSPTNWDTQYF
TRBV6-2/TRBV6-3	TRBJ1-5	.	.	TGTGCCAGCAGTTACTGGAGCAGCTATAGCAATCAGCCCCAGCATTTT	CASSYWSSYSNQPQHF
TRBV24-1	TRBJ1-4	.	.	TGTGCCACCAGTGCCACAGGGTACGAAAAACTGTTTTTT	CATSATGYEKLFF
TRBV5-6	TRBJ2-3	.	.	TGTGCCAGCACCTACGTCAGGGGACCTCACACAGATACGCAGTATTTT	CASTYVRGPHTDTQYF
TRBV6-6	TRBJ1-2	.	.	TGTGCCAGCAGAGCAGGGTATGGCTACACCTTC	CASRAGYGYTF
TRBV4-2	TRBJ1-4	.	.	TGTGCCAGCAGCCAAGTTGGGGGGGTGGATGAAAAACTGTTTTTT	CASSQVGGVDEKLFF
TRBV5-6	TRBJ1-2	.	.	TGTGCCAGCGGAGAGGACAGTCACTATGGCTACACCTTC	CASGEDSHYGYTF
TRBV6-5	TRBJ1-5	.	.	TGTGCCAGCAGCCCCCAGGGTCCAAGCAATCAGCCCCAGCATTTT	CASSPQGPSNQPQHF
TRBV19	TRBJ1-5	.	.	TGTGCCAGTAGTATGGGGCAGGGCAAGGATAGCAATCAGCCCCAGCATTTT	CASSMGQGKDSNQPQHF
TRBV4-1	TRBJ2-1	.	TRBD2	TGCGCCAGCAGCCTCCCACTAGCGGGGGGACACAATGAGCAGTTCTTC	CASSLPLAGGHNEQFF
TRBV29-1	TRBJ1-2	.	.	TGCAGCGGCCGGTTAGATTATAACTATGGCTACACCTTC	CSGRLDYNYGYTF
TRBV9	TRBJ2-5	.	.	TGTGCCAGCAGCGTAGGGAGGAGGCGGGAGACCCAGTACTTC	CASSVGRRRETQYF
TRBV4-3	TRBJ2-3	few	TRBD2	TGCGCCAGCAGCCAAGATCGACTAGCTTCGGGTACGCAGTATTTT	CASSQDRLASGTQYF
TRBV19	TRBJ1-1	.	.	TGTGCCAGTAGTATAGATCGACAGCGAGCCGGGAACACTGAAGCTTTCTTT	CASSIDRQRAGNTEAFF
TRBV18	TRBJ1-5	.	TRBD1	TGTGCCAGCTCATCCGGGACAGGGCATATTAGCAATCAGCCCCAGCATTTT	CASSSGTGHISNQPQHF
TRBV4-1	TRBJ2-5	.	TRBD2	TGCGCCAGCAGCCAGACGGTGGGACTAGCGGGGGCACAAGAGACCCAGTACTTC	CASSQTVGLAGAQETQYF
TRBV10-2	TRBJ1-5	.	.	TGCGCCAGCTCTCTGGAGGGAAGGCAGCCCCAGCATTTT	CASSLEGRQPQHF
TRBV12-3/TRBV12-4	TRBJ1-1	.	.	TGTGCCAGCAGACACACCAACAGGGAGAAGGCTTTCTTT	CASRHTNREKAFF
TRBV24-1	TRBJ1-2	.	.	TGTGCCACCAGTGATTTGGACTCTAACTATGGCTACACCTTC	CATSDLDSNYGYTF
TRBV19	TRBJ1-2	.	.	TGTGCCAGTAGTATTATTCTTAAGCGGGTGAACTATGGCTACACCTTC	CASSIILKRVNYGYTF
TRBV7-2	TRBJ2-4	.	TRBD2	TGTGCCAGCAGCCCGCGGACTAGCGGGGGTGTAGCCAAAAACATTCAGTACTTC	CASSPRTSGGVAKNIQYF
TRBV3-1/TRBV3-2	TRBJ1-3	.	TRBD1	TGTGCCAGCAGCCGCGGACAGGGTGCTGGAAACACCATATATTTT	CASSRGQGAGNTIYF
TRBV5-1	TRBJ2-3	.	TRBD2	TGCGCCAGCAGCAGAGGACTAGCGGTGTTATCCACAGATACGCAGTATTTT	CASSRGLAVLSTDTQYF